A selection of T cell receptor beta chains follows, all from one sample in a study of radiotherapy plus CTLA-4 blockade in lung cancer. Sequenced by immunoSEQ multiplex PCR; TCRdb stores in-frame clones only, minus some. The sample lists around 80,000 clones, less than 85% occurring once. This specimen consisted of peripheral blood, obtained from a patient treated with radiotherapy plus ipilimumab. The source is a human donor with non-small cell lung cancer who had stable disease on radiotherapy plus ipilimumab. CDR3s include the opening cysteine and the closing phenylalanine or tryptophan. D genes are given only for firm matches. Size is stated for part of the rows, as once, few or many counts, or as a class when the clone is expanded.

j_call: TRBJ1-6; d_call: .; v_call: TRBV7-2; clone_size: .; cdr3_aa: CASSLAVRSSYNSPLHF; cdr3_nt: TGTGCCAGCAGCTTAGCAGTCCGAAGCTCCTATAATTCACCCCTCCACTTT
j_call: TRBJ2-7; d_call: TRBD1; v_call: TRBV5-4; clone_size: .; cdr3_aa: CASSPAGTGGAYEQYF; cdr3_nt: TGTGCCAGCAGCCCGGCCGGGACAGGGGGAGCCTACGAGCAGTACTTC
j_call: TRBJ2-2; d_call: TRBD2; v_call: TRBV7-3; clone_size: .; cdr3_aa: CASSFGPSGRSGELFF; cdr3_nt: TGTGCCAGCAGCTTTGGACCTAGCGGGAGGTCCGGGGAGCTGTTTTTT
j_call: TRBJ1-1; d_call: .; v_call: TRBV21-1; clone_size: .; cdr3_aa: CASSKLTAPNTEAFF; cdr3_nt: TGTGCCAGCAGCAAATTGACGGCCCCGAACACTGAAGCTTTCTTT
j_call: TRBJ2-3; d_call: TRBD1; v_call: TRBV5-1; clone_size: .; cdr3_aa: CASSWDRDFADTQYF; cdr3_nt: TGCGCCAGCAGCTGGGACAGGGATTTTGCAGATACGCAGTATTTT
j_call: TRBJ2-1; d_call: TRBD2; v_call: TRBV5-1; clone_size: .; cdr3_aa: CASSPGYGGDNEQFF; cdr3_nt: TGCGCCAGCAGCCCAGGATACGGGGGGGACAATGAGCAGTTCTTC
j_call: TRBJ2-7; d_call: .; v_call: TRBV5-1; clone_size: .; cdr3_aa: CASSSTPGPYEQYF; cdr3_nt: TGCGCCAGCAGCTCAACCCCCGGACCCTACGAGCAGTACTTC
j_call: TRBJ1-2; d_call: .; v_call: TRBV19; clone_size: .; cdr3_aa: CASSIEVTRYGYTF; cdr3_nt: TGTGCCAGTAGTATAGAGGTGACTCGGTATGGCTACACCTTC
j_call: TRBJ2-3; d_call: .; v_call: TRBV5-6; clone_size: .; cdr3_aa: CASSFQSTDTQYF; cdr3_nt: TGTGCCAGCAGCTTTCAAAGCACAGATACGCAGTATTTT
j_call: TRBJ1-2; d_call: .; v_call: TRBV28; clone_size: medium-sized; cdr3_aa: CASTLGRGYGYTF; cdr3_nt: TGTGCCAGCACCCTAGGCAGGGGCTATGGCTACACCTTC